Following are 19 T cell receptor beta chains from one sample sequenced in a study of cytomegalovirus exposure and HLA in healthy donors. PCR used 60 Vbeta primers and 13 Jbeta primers. Generated by immunoSEQ multiplex PCR, the TCRdb table keeps only in-frame clones and is missing some. This table holds 100,000 to 120,000 clones, around 86% found once. The source material was PBMCs. Source of these receptors: a middle-aged man in good health and CMV-seronegative.

V usage is TRBV7-2 and J usage is TRBJ2-5, with a possible D match to TRBD2 (6 bases). The CDR3 extends over 16 amino acids. The V and J ends lost 0 bases and 1 base respectively, with 12 bases between them. Germline CDR1 is SGHTA and CDR2 is FQGNSA. The CDR3 loop is CASSLATRRGQETQYF. The DNA of the CDR3 is TGTGCCAGCAGCTTAGCCACGAGGAGGGGCCAAGAGACCCAGTACTTC.

This clone showed up just a few times. V usage is TRBV5-5 and J usage is TRBJ1-2; 9 bases are a match to TRBD1. Looked up from germline, CDR1 is SGHKS and CDR2 is YYEKEE (reference sequence). Trimming cost V 0 bases and J 4 bases; bases outside gene matches: 4. The CDR3 runs to 15 residues. The CDR3 is CASSLAGTGTYGYTF. Written as DNA, the CDR3 is TGTGCCAGCAGCTTGGCCGGGACAGGGACCTATGGCTACACCTTC.

V is TRBV11-3 and J is TRBJ2-7; TRBD2 might be the D (6 bases). The V and J ends lost 5 bases and 5 bases respectively, with 13 bases between them. The CDR3 runs to 13 residues. CDR1 SGHNT and CDR2 YENEEA come from the germline V gene. The CDR3 reads CASSGGNSDEQYF. In DNA form, the CDR3 reads TGTGCCAGCAGCGGAGGGAATTCGGACGAGCAGTACTTC.

This chain uses TRBV29-1 with TRBJ2-7; 11 positions agree with TRBD1. Germline CDR1 SQVTM, CDR2 ANQGSEA. The length of the CDR3 is 12 residues. V was pared by 8 bases and J by 5 bases, with 5 bases of the junction left unmatched. The CDR3 sequence: CSTGQGGNEQYF. In DNA form, the CDR3 reads TGCAGCACGGGACAGGGGGGCAACGAGCAGTACTTC.

This sequence joins TRBV27 and TRBJ2-1; D perhaps matches TRBD1 (5 bases). The CDR3 runs to 16 residues. Germline V gives CDR1 MNHEY, CDR2 SMNVEV (reference sequence). Trimming stripped 3 bases from V and 0 bases from J, with 12 bases between. In nucleotides, the CDR3 is TGTGCCAGCAGTTTCATTGACAGAAGCTCCTACAATGAGCAGTTCTTC. It is translated as CASSFIDRSSYNEQFF.

This chain joins TRBV29-1 and TRBJ2-5, with D hard to call. V lost 6 bases and J 4 bases, leaving 9 bases between the germline ends. This CDR3 contains 11 residues. CDR1 is SQVTM, CDR2 ANQGSEA, per germline. CDR3 DNA: TGCAGCGTAACGTACGGAGAGACCCAGTACTTC. Residues: CSVTYGETQYF.

V gene TRBV25-1 combines with J gene TRBJ1-5; D is possibly TRBD1 (6 bases). V lost 7 bases to trimming and J lost 4 bases, with 11 bases between them. CDR1 MGHDK and CDR2 SYGVNS come from the germline V gene. The CDR3 sequence is 13 residues long. The CDR3 here is CASKGGANQPQHF. In nucleotides, the CDR3 is TGTGCCAGCAAGGGGGGGGCGAATCAGCCCCAGCATTTT.

The V and J genes are TRBV7-9 and TRBJ1-4, with D unresolved. Germline V CDR1 and CDR2: SEHNR, FQNEAQ (reference sequence). The CDR3 is 15 residues long. V dropped 3 bases and J dropped 0 bases, with 8 bases sitting between them. CDR3 nucleotides: TGTGCCAGCAGCTTGGCGGGTGCAACTAATGAAAAACTGTTTTTT. It specifies CASSLAGATNEKLFF.

This clone has a single count. The V and J genes are TRBV9 and TRBJ1-1; TRBD1 aligns across 7 bases. V lost 0 bases and J lost 5; bases outside the gene matches: 7. This CDR3 has 15 amino acids. Germline V gene lookup returns CDR1 SGDLS and CDR2 YYNGEE. CDR3 sequence reads: CASSVGTGIITEAFF. CDR3 sequence (DNA): TGTGCCAGCAGCGTAGGGACAGGAATAATAACTGAAGCTTTCTTT.

Of note for this clone: The sample carries other DNA sequences with the same CDR3. This chain links TRBV5-1 with TRBJ2-3; 7 nucleotides align to TRBD1. The CDR3 consists of 16 residues. The V gene end was trimmed by 0 bases and the J gene end by 0 bases; junction bases not matched to a gene: 4. Germline values: CDR1 SGHRS, CDR2 YFSETQ. CDR3 bases: TGCGCCAGCAGCTTGGCCGCAGGGGGTAGCACAGATACGCAGTATTTT. Translating it yields CASSLAAGGSTDTQYF.

The chain recombines TRBV7-2 with TRBJ1-2; 9 bases line up with TRBD1. Losses at the gene ends were 0 bases for V and 8 bases for J; bases not matched to a gene: 10. The CDR3 runs to 16 residues. Germline V gene sequence: CDR1 SGHTA, CDR2 FQGNSA. The CDR3 protein is CASSLAPGQGLVGYTF. DNA of the CDR3: TGTGCCAGCAGCTTAGCTCCGGGACAGGGTCTGGTCGGCTACACCTTC.

The chain is built from TRBV5-6 and TRBJ1-1; D ambiguous. The CDR3 spans 11 residues. The V gene's germline CDR1 is SGHDT and CDR2 YYEEEE. V shed 2 bases and J shed 7 bases, with 6 bases lying between them. Here the CDR3 reads CASSLKSEAFF. The CDR3 DNA reads TGTGCCAGCAGCTTAAAGAGTGAAGCTTTCTTT.

The chain couples TRBV5-1 to TRBJ2-1; TRBD2 agrees at 13 bases. CDR3 length: 14 amino acids. Trimming removed 3 bases from V and 7 bases from J; junction bases left unmatched: 1. Germline CDR1 is SGHRS and CDR2 is YFSETQ. The CDR3 DNA follows: TGCGCCAGCAGCTCGGGACTAGCGGGGAATGAGCAGTTCTTC. It encodes CASSSGLAGNEQFF.

This chain links TRBV2 with TRBJ1-4; D call uncertain. CDR1 and CDR2 (germline): SNHLY, FYNNEI. V was shortened by 9 bases and J by 0 bases, with 5 bases between the two germline ends. CDR3 length: 12 residues. CDR3 DNA: TGTGCCAGAAGAGCAACTAATGAAAAACTGTTTTTT. It codes for CARRATNEKLFF.

This clone occurred a few times. The genes are TRBV5-5 and TRBJ1-2; D call uncertain. Germline V gene sequence: CDR1 SGHKS, CDR2 YYEKEE (reference sequence). V was clipped by 2 bases and J by 0 bases, with 5 bases between them. The CDR3 spans 13 residues. DNA of the CDR3: TGTGCCAGCAGCTTACTTACTAACTATGGCTACACCTTC. It codes for CASSLLTNYGYTF.

The chain couples TRBV28 to TRBJ2-7; the match to TRBD1 covers 7 bases. The CDR3 is 14 residues long. Losses at the gene ends were 4 bases for V and 6 bases for J; bases not matched to a gene: 9. Looked up from germline, CDR1 is MDHEN and CDR2 is SYDVKM. The CDR3 nucleotides are TGTGCCAGCAGTTGGAACAGGGGAACGGGCGAGCAGTACTTC. Translated: CASSWNRGTGEQYF.

This clone turned up a few times. CDR3 sequence (DNA): TGTGCCAGCAGATTGACAGGGACCTACGAGCAGTACTTC. Translating gives CASRLTGTYEQYF. The rearrangement joins TRBV5-5 to TRBJ2-7; 7 nucleotides line up with TRBD1. The CDR3 extends over 13 amino acids. Germline V gene lookup returns CDR1 SGHKS and CDR2 YYEKEE (reference sequence). With V trimmed by 5 bases and J by 2 bases, 4 bases remained unmatched.

V usage is TRBV28 and J usage is TRBJ1-5; the D is unclear. Trimming shortened V by 6 bases and J by 2 bases, and 14 bases separated the two germline ends. Germline V lookup: CDR1 MDHEN, CDR2 SYDVKM. This CDR3 region has 15 residues. CDR3 protein: CASRPYVGGNQPQHF. In DNA, the CDR3 is TGTGCCAGCAGACCTTACGTGGGCGGCAATCAGCCCCAGCATTTT.

The V gene is TRBV4-2, the J gene TRBJ2-7; 9 positions match TRBD1. V trimming: 2 bases; J trimming: 3 bases; junction bases outside the gene matches: 5. The V gene's germline CDR1 is LGHNA and CDR2 YNFKEQ. This CDR3 spans 15 amino acids. CDR3 sequence reads: CASSQQDRGSYEQYF. In DNA form, the CDR3 reads TGTGCCAGCAGCCAACAGGACAGGGGTAGCTACGAGCAGTACTTC.